This T cell receptor beta chain was captured by sequencing in a study of T cells in Graves' hyperthyroidism and ophthalmopathy. The CDR3 loop spans 11 amino acids. The ends were cut back, 4 bases at V and 8 bases at J, with 8 bases in the middle. Germline loops: CDR1 MDHEN, CDR2 SYDVKM. RNA transcripts served as the template for amplifying TCR beta CDR3 regions. With the HTBI primer set, the TCR CDR3 went through a first round of RT-PCR. TCRdb processed the multiplex PCR reads anew with MiXCR; each CDR3 protein has one entry. The sample has about 410,000 distinct CDR3 sequences; more than 12% are singletons. Overall study results and limits: Also found in blood were most expanded thyroid clonotypes above 0.001.

Any patient presenting with uncontrolled infection, other autoimmune disease, pregnancy or lactation was left out. It was approximately 9.4 ml of fresh peripheral blood that supplied the PBMCs. There are many counts of this clonotype. No antigen is known for it. This TCR came from a woman in her twenties or thirties with Graves' ophthalmopathy. This sequence joins TRBV28 and TRBJ1-2; D gene unclear. The sequenced sample consisted of blood. CDR3 DNA: TGTGCCAGCAGTTACCGGGTGGGCTACACCTTC. Its protein is CASSYRVGYTF.